What follows describes a single T cell receptor beta chain. The protocol was immunoSEQ multiplex PCR, while the TCRdb copy is restricted to in-frame clones and leaves out a portion. Of 60,000 or so clones listed, over 75% are singletons. The data stem from a study of PD-L1 blockade in urothelial cancer. Study-wide background: The year 2014 saw patients start atezolizumab, 1,200 mg intravenously every 3 weeks. At 6 weeks and at 3 weeks (second dose) after treatment start, blood was analyzed. In the patient group, about 90% of the roughly 29 were males with bladder-origin urothelial cancer.

The CDR3 length is 12 residues. The V gene end was trimmed by 6 bases and the J gene end by 8 bases; junction bases not matched to a gene: 6. Germline CDR1 and CDR2: SQVTM and ANQGSEA. The diagnosis in patients was locally advanced or metastatic urothelial carcinoma. The clonotype comes from a man between 65 and 85 years old with urothelial cancer. The sequencing here drew on PBMCs, taken around atezolizumab (anti-PD-L1) treatment. The chain has TRBV29-1 and TRBJ1-2, with TRBD1 matching over 10 bases. The CDR3 region has the DNA TGCAGCGTCGTGGGACAGGGGTTCGGCTACACCTTC. It is translated as CSVVGQGFGYTF.